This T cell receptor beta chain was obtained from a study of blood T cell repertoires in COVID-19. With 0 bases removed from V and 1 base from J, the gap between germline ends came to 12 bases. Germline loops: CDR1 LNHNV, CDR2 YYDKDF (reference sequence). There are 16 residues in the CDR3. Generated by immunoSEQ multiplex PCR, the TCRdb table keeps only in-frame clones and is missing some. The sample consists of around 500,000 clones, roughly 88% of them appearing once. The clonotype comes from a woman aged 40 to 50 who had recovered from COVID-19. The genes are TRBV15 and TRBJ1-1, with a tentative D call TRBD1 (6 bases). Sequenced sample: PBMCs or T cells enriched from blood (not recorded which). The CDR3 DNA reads TGTGCCACCAGCAGAGAGGTGGGCAGGGGGAACACTGAAGCTTTCTTT. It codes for CATSREVGRGNTEAFF.